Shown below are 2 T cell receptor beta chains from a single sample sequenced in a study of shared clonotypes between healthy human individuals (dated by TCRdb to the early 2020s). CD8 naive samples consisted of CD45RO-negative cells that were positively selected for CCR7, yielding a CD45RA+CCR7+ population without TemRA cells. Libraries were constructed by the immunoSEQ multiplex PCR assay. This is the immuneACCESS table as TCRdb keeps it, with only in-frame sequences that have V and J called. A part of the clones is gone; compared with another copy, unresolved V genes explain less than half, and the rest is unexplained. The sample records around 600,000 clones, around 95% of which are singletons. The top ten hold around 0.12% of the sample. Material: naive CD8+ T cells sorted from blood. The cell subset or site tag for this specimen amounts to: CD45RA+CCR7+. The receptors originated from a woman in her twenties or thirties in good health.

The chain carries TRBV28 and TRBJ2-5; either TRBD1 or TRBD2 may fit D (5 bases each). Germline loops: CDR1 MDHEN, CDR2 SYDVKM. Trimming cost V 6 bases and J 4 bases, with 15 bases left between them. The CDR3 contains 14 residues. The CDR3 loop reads CASSTGPGLETQYF. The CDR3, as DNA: TGTGCCAGCAGCACGGGACCGGGGTTAGAGACCCAGTACTTC.

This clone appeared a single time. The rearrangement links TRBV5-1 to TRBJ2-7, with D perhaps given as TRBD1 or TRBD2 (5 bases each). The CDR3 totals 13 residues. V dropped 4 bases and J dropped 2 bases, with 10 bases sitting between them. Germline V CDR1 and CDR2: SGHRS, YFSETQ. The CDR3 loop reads CASSGDGPYEQYF. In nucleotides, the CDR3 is TGCGCCAGCAGCGGGGACGGGCCCTACGAGCAGTACTTC.